Following are 4 T cell receptor beta chains from one sample sequenced in a study of cytomegalovirus exposure and HLA in healthy donors. Both 60 Vbeta primers and 13 Jbeta primers went into the PCR. The protocol was immunoSEQ multiplex PCR, while the TCRdb copy is restricted to in-frame clones and leaves out a portion. Of roughly 180,000 clones in the sample, about three quarters were seen once. Material: PBMCs. These receptors were collected from a woman in her twenties or thirties in good health and CMV-seropositive.

This clone has only a few counts. V is TRBV6-1 and J is TRBJ1-1, with TRBD1 matching over 8 bases. Trimming at V came to 7 bases and at J to 1 base, leaving 5 bases not matched to a gene. Germline V gives CDR1 MNHNS, CDR2 SASEGT. The length of the CDR3 is 14 residues. This CDR3 reads CASISGTGNTEAFF. In DNA form, the CDR3 reads TGTGCCAGCATCTCTGGGACAGGGAACACTGAAGCTTTCTTT.

The V gene is TRBV27, the J gene TRBJ2-5, with 10 bases fitting TRBD2. Trimming at V came to 5 bases and at J to 4 bases, leaving 7 bases not matched to a gene. The CDR3 contains 15 residues. The V gene's germline CDR1 is MNHEY and CDR2 SMNVEV (reference sequence). The CDR3 nucleotides read TGTGCCAGCAGTAAACTAGCGGGATTGAGAGAGACCCAGTACTTC. This sequence encodes CASSKLAGLRETQYF.

The chain recombines TRBV28 with TRBJ1-1; perhaps TRBD1 as D (5 bases). The CDR3 runs to 14 residues. Germline V lookup: CDR1 MDHEN, CDR2 SYDVKM. Trimming removed 5 bases at V and 0 bases at J, with 10 bases between. The CDR3 reads CASSRLTVNTEAFF. CDR3 DNA: TGTGCCAGCAGTCGCTTGACAGTGAACACTGAAGCTTTCTTT.

The V call is TRBV7-9, the J call TRBJ1-1; 8 bases align to TRBD1. V was clipped by 3 bases and J by 10 bases; unmatched bases: 4. The CDR3 totals 12 residues. Germline V gene sequence: CDR1 SEHNR, CDR2 FQNEAQ (reference sequence). The CDR3 region is CASSFGQGGAFF. In nucleotides, the CDR3 is TGTGCCAGCAGCTTCGGACAGGGAGGAGCTTTCTTT.